What follows are 26 T cell receptor beta chains derived from one specimen sequenced in a study of Ad26.COV2.S vaccination and SARS-CoV-2 variants. TCRdb's table, derived via immunoSEQ multiplex PCR, lists solely in-frame clones and lacks some. There are almost 400,000 clones in the sample; about 88% occur only once, and under 2% lies in the top ten. Sample treatment: around 19 received Ad26.COV2.S at low or high dose, single or two shots; about 5 received placebo; per-sample allocation not given. Collection of the samples took place on day 63 after the first injection of vaccine or placebo. This specimen consisted of peripheral blood, obtained in a trial of Ad26.COV2.S vaccine versus placebo. These receptors were taken from a person between 18 and 60 years old who received the Ad26.COV2.S COVID-19 vaccine or a placebo.

The V call is TRBV30, the J call TRBJ2-5; TRBD2 is a possible D gene (5 bases). Trimming stripped 0 bases from V and 5 bases from J, with 16 bases between. CDR1 and CDR2 from the germline V gene are GTSNPN and SVGIG (reference sequence). CDR3 length equals 15 residues. Written as DNA, the CDR3 is TGTGCCTGGAGTGTAGGAGCGGCACTTGGGGAGACCCAGTACTTC. Its translation is CAWSVGAALGETQYF.

The V gene is TRBV14, the J gene TRBJ1-4; D uncertain. CDR1 is SGHDN and CDR2 is FVKESK in the germline V gene. CDR3 size: 16 residues. Between the trimmed V and J ends, which lost 1 base and 7 bases, there was a span of 16 bases. DNA of the CDR3: TGTGCCAGCAGCCAAGTTAGGGCCTGGAGAGGTGAAAAACTGTTTTTT. Its translation is CASSQVRAWRGEKLFF.

The chain combines TRBV5-1 with TRBJ2-7, with D uncertain. Per germline, CDR1 SGHRS and CDR2 YFSETQ. The CDR3 totals 15 residues. V lost 3 bases and J 6 bases, leaving 19 bases between the germline ends. CDR3 DNA: TGCGCCAGCAGCTGGGCCGAGCCCGCTCATGGCGAGCAGTACTTC. Encoded protein: CASSWAEPAHGEQYF.

With regard to this clone: Distinct nucleotide sequences in the sample also encode this CDR3. This chain uses TRBV11-3 with TRBJ2-2; D is ambiguous. CDR3 length: 13 amino acids. Germline loops: CDR1 SGHNT, CDR2 YENEEA. Trimming pared 1 base from V and 4 bases from J, leaving 4 bases between. For the CDR3, the DNA is TGTGCCAGCAGCTTAGCCGGCACCGGGGAGCTGTTTTTT. Protein: CASSLAGTGELFF. Together with reference TRBV11-3 and TRBJ2-2, the CDR3 gives the full variable domain: EAGVVQSPRYKIIEKKQPVAFWCNPISGHNTLYWYLQNLGQGPELLIRYENEEAVDDSQLPKDRFSAERLKGVDSTLKIQPAELGDSAVYLCASSLAGTGELFFGEGSRLTVL.

The chain links TRBV9 to TRBJ2-1; perhaps TRBD2 as D (6 bases). The germline V and J ends were trimmed by 2 bases and 7 bases, with 7 bases remaining between them. Germline V lookup: CDR1 SGDLS, CDR2 YYNGEE. The CDR3 loop spans 12 amino acids. The CDR3 bases are TGTGCCAGCAGCGTGGACTATAATGAGCAGTTCTTC. The encoded protein is CASSVDYNEQFF.

This sequence joins TRBV30 and TRBJ2-2; TRBD2 matches at 10 bases. Trimming removed 3 bases from V and 5 bases from J; junction bases left unmatched: 3. The germline CDR1 and CDR2 sequences are GTSNPN and SVGIG (reference sequence). This CDR3 contains 14 residues. The CDR3 DNA follows: TGTGCCTGGAGAAGGGGACTAGCGACCGGGGAGCTGTTTTTT. It yields the protein CAWRRGLATGELFF.

The V and J genes are TRBV10-2 and TRBJ2-2; 11 positions match TRBD2. Germline V CDR1 and CDR2: WSHSY, SAAADI. The V segment lost 2 bases and the J segment 6 bases; nucleotides outside the gene matches: 5. This CDR3 has 16 amino acids. The CDR3 loop is CASSETRLAGSGELFF. The CDR3 nucleotides read TGCGCCAGCAGTGAGACAAGACTAGCGGGATCCGGGGAGCTGTTTTTT.

The V and J genes are TRBV19 and TRBJ2-3; the match to TRBD1 covers 8 bases. This CDR3 contains 14 residues. Trimming at V came to 6 bases and at J to 3 bases, leaving 5 bases not matched to a gene. Looked up from germline, CDR1 is LNHDA and CDR2 is SQIVND (reference sequence). The CDR3 DNA is TGTGCCAGTAGGCCCCGACAGGGGACAGATACGCAGTATTTT. Translating gives CASRPRQGTDTQYF. Variable domain in full (rest from reference TRBV19 and TRBJ2-3): DGGITQSPKYLFRKEGQNVTLSCEQNLNHDAMYWYRQDPGQGLRLIYYSQIVNDFQKGDIAEGYSVSREKKESFPLTVTSAQKNPTAFYLCASRPRQGTDTQYFGPGTRLTVL.

The rearrangement uses TRBV7-9 and TRBJ2-5; D unclear. Germline loops: CDR1 SEHNR, CDR2 FQNEAQ (reference sequence). V was pared by 5 bases and J by 7 bases, with 11 bases between. The CDR3 contains 12 residues. This CDR3 is CASSQITGTQYF. The CDR3 DNA reads as TGTGCCAGCAGCCAAATCACGGGGACCCAGTACTTC.

The chain recombines TRBV11-3 with TRBJ1-1; no clear D. Per the germline V gene, CDR1 is SGHNT and CDR2 is YENEEA. The CDR3 runs to 12 residues. Trimming removed 5 bases at V and 4 bases at J, with 8 bases between. In nucleotides, the CDR3 is TGTGCCAGCAGCCGAATCGGCACTGAAGCTTTCTTT. Its translation: CASSRIGTEAFF.

This clone was counted only a few times. The chain couples TRBV21-1 to TRBJ1-4; the table gives TRBD1 as D, unverified against the DNA. TRBV21-1 is an annotated pseudogene. This CDR3 contains 15 residues. The CDR3 is CASQGGIGAYEKLFF. CDR3 sequence (DNA): TGTGCCAGCCAGGGGGGCATAGGGGCCTATGAAAAACTGTTTTTT.

The table lists this clone with a count of one. The chain carries TRBV10-3 and TRBJ2-4; D ambiguous. V lost 6 bases and J 6 bases, leaving 12 bases between the germline ends. CDR1 ENHRY and CDR2 SYGVKD come from the germline V gene. The CDR3 contains 13 residues. The CDR3 DNA reads as TGTGCCATCAGCGATCCCTTGGGAAACATTCAGTACTTC. It specifies CAISDPLGNIQYF.

The DNA of the CDR3 is TGTGCCAGCAGCGTAGCAGGGGCTTTCTTT. Its translation is CASSVAGAFF. J is TRBJ1-1 and V is TRBV9; tentative D call: TRBD1 (5 bases). The V and J ends lost 0 bases and 11 bases respectively, with 5 bases between them. The CDR3 loop spans 10 amino acids. Germline assignment: CDR1 SGDLS and CDR2 YYNGEE.

This clone was observed a handful of times. The chain employs TRBV4-3 and TRBJ1-1; D is ambiguous. CDR1 LGHNA and CDR2 YSLEER come from the germline V gene. The V gene lost 1 base and the J gene lost 1 base, with 4 bases spanning the gap. The CDR3 extends over 13 amino acids. The CDR3: CASSQGGNTEAFF. CDR3 DNA sequence: TGCGCCAGCAGCCAAGGAGGGAACACTGAAGCTTTCTTT.

This chain links TRBV5-4 with TRBJ2-7; 9 positions agree with TRBD2. Trimming at V came to 3 bases and at J to 4 bases, leaving 8 bases not matched to a gene. The CDR3 runs 15 residues. The germline CDR1 and CDR2 sequences are SGHNT and YYREEE (reference sequence). The CDR3, as DNA: TGTGCCAGCAGCTCCGAAAGCGGGAGGACTTACGAGCAGTACTTC. This codes for CASSSESGRTYEQYF.

Only one count was recorded for this clone. The chain recombines TRBV2 with TRBJ1-5; D uncertain. This CDR3 spans 12 amino acids. V was clipped by 4 bases and J by 4 bases, with 5 bases between them. Germline V CDR1 and CDR2: SNHLY, FYNNEI. The CDR3 DNA reads as TGTGCCAGCAGTGCCGGGAATCAGCCCCAGCATTTT. It codes for CASSAGNQPQHF.

The V and J genes are TRBV5-1 and TRBJ2-1; no definite D call. This CDR3 has 12 residues. With 4 bases removed from V and 4 bases from J, the gap between germline ends came to 6 bases. The germline gives CDR1 SGHRS, CDR2 YFSETQ. CDR3 amino acids: CASSQGYNEQFF. In DNA, the CDR3 is TGCGCCAGCAGCCAAGGTTACAATGAGCAGTTCTTC.

The rearrangement uses TRBV4-2 and TRBJ2-5; no clear D. The CDR3 spans 14 residues. CDR1 and CDR2 (germline): LGHNA, YNFKEQ. The V end lost 1 base, the J end lost 5 bases, and 11 bases lay between the germline ends. The CDR3 protein is CASSQGLPRETQYF. The CDR3 DNA sequence: TGTGCCAGCAGCCAAGGCCTCCCTCGGGAGACCCAGTACTTC.

The chain joins TRBV28 to TRBJ2-7; D not certain. The CDR3 contains 11 residues. CDR1 and CDR2 (germline): MDHEN, SYDVKM. The germline V and J ends were trimmed by 2 bases and 6 bases, with 5 bases remaining between them. Here the CDR3 reads CASSLKGEQYF. Here the CDR3 DNA reads TGTGCCAGCAGTTTAAAGGGCGAGCAGTACTTC. Complete variable domain (other parts from reference TRBV28 and TRBJ2-7): DVKVTQSSRYLVKRTGEKVFLECVQDMDHENMFWYRQDPGLGLRLIYFSYDVKMKEKGDIPEGYSVSREKKERFSLILESASTNQTSMYLCASSLKGEQYFGPGTRLTVT.

This chain links TRBV29-1 with TRBJ1-2, with D perhaps matching TRBD1 (6 bases). CDR1 SQVTM and CDR2 ANQGSEA come from the germline V gene. Trimming stripped 6 bases from V and 4 bases from J, with 21 bases between. The CDR3 totals 15 residues. The CDR3 DNA reads TGCAGCGTGCCCGGCCTGGGGGGCGAAGGCTATGGCTACACCTTC. Protein product: CSVPGLGGEGYGYTF. Looking up the rest from reference TRBV29-1 and TRBJ1-2 gives the full variable domain: SAVISQKPSRDICQRGTSLTIQCQVDSQVTMMFWYRQQPGQSLTLIATANQGSEATYESGFVIDKFPISRPNLTFSTLTVSNMSPEDSSIYLCSVPGLGGEGYGYTFGSGTRLTVV.

The gene calls are TRBV30 and TRBJ1-2; the D gene is possibly TRBD1 (5 bases). This CDR3 has 16 amino acids. Germline-derived CDR1 and CDR2 are GTSNPN and SVGIG (reference sequence). V was cut by 5 bases and J by 0 bases, with 19 bases left in between. CDR3 coding DNA: TGTGCCTGGGGAGGCGGGGGGTCTCGGACTAACTATGGCTACACCTTC. It encodes CAWGGGGSRTNYGYTF.

CDR3 nucleotide sequence: TGCGCCAGCAGCGTGGCGGATACGCAGTATTTT. Residues: CASSVADTQYF. This chain links TRBV5-1 with TRBJ2-3; D ambiguous. The V end lost 4 bases, the J end lost 6 bases, and 6 bases lay between the germline ends. From germline, CDR1 is SGHRS and CDR2 YFSETQ. The CDR3 has 11 amino acids. The full variable domain, rest sourced from reference TRBV5-1 and TRBJ2-3, is KAGVTQTPRYLIKTRGQQVTLSCSPISGHRSVSWYQQTPGQGLQFLFEYFSETQRNKGNFPGRFSGRQFSNSRSEMNVSTLELGDSALYLCASSVADTQYFGPGTRLTVL.

The chain employs TRBV30 and TRBJ2-1; weak D call: TRBD1 (6 bases). V was clipped by 4 bases and J by 5 bases, with 18 bases between them. This CDR3 is built from 15 residues. CDR1 and CDR2 (germline): GTSNPN, SVGIG (reference sequence). CDR3 residues: CAWTPQGKVDNEQFF. In nucleotides, the CDR3 is TGTGCCTGGACCCCGCAGGGGAAGGTTGACAATGAGCAGTTCTTC.

The J gene is TRBJ2-3, the V gene TRBV11-3; 8 bases line up with TRBD1. From germline, CDR1 is SGHNT and CDR2 YENEEA. Losses at the gene ends were 5 bases for V and 6 bases for J; bases not matched to a gene: 7. The CDR3 sequence is 14 residues long. Written as DNA, the CDR3 is TGTGCCAGCAGCCAAACAGGGGGAGGCGATACGCAGTATTTT. It is translated as CASSQTGGGDTQYF.

CDR3 amino acids: CASSRRDISYTEAFF. The CDR3 DNA reads as TGTGCCAGCAGCCGACGAGACATTAGTTACACTGAAGCTTTCTTT. The gene calls are TRBV5-4 and TRBJ1-1; no clear D. V lost 4 bases, J lost 3 bases, and 16 bases lay in between. Germline loops: CDR1 SGHNT, CDR2 YYREEE (reference sequence). The length of the CDR3 is 15 residues.

The chain employs TRBV10-3 and TRBJ1-5; D is undetermined. Germline V gives CDR1 ENHRY, CDR2 SYGVKD. There are 13 residues in the CDR3. V gave up 3 bases and J gave up 6 bases, with 9 bases separating them. The CDR3 loop reads CAISDVIGQPQHF. The CDR3 DNA reads as TGTGCCATCAGTGACGTAATTGGTCAGCCCCAGCATTTT.